This T cell receptor (beta chain) was identified in a study of OX40 agonist ivuxolimab in advanced cancers. Regarding the research as a whole: The costimulatory receptor OX40 (CD134) was targeted by ivuxolimab, a fully human IgG2 agonistic monoclonal antibody. In the dose-escalation cohort, 82.7% of patients were male, and the mean age was around 60 years, with a range of 23 to 79. Partial responses occurred in three dose-escalation patients, of whom one had hepatocellular carcinoma and two had cutaneous melanoma. Among the 50 to 55 dose-escalation patients, about 20 had hepatocellular carcinoma, approximately 15 melanoma, 9 renal cell carcinoma and 9 head and neck cancer. Prior anti-PD-1, anti-PD-L1 or anti-CTLA-4 therapy was permitted, and roughly two fifths of dose-escalation patients had received checkpoint inhibitors. The monotherapy dose-escalation portion (N = 52 patients) of the phase I ivuxolimab trial is reported in the paper. The point of sequencing TCRbeta in the periphery was to test whether ivuxolimab changed TCR sequence diversity and drove clonal T-cell expansion. Intravenous ivuxolimab was administered to patients every 2 weeks at six dose levels: 0.01, 0.1, 0.3, 1.5, 3 and 10 mg/kg.

The paper as a whole reports these results and caveats: On average, CD8+ T cells showed more expanded clones than CD4+ T cells after ivuxolimab. Low levels of normalized T-cell clonal expansion were also seen in some patients who did not respond. Which antigens the clonally expanded peripheral T cells were specific for was not determined. In the 0.1-3.0 mg/kg groups, partial responders were among the patients with the lowest normalized peripheral clonal expansion, particularly in CD8+ T cells. At doses of 0.1 to 3.0 mg/kg, clonal expansion of both CD4+ and CD8+ T cells in blood was seen between baseline and week 6.

Patients with a history of autoimmune disease or receiving systemic immunosuppression were excluded from the trial. Peripheral blood for TCR sequencing was drawn from every dose cohort at baseline, at cycle 4 day 1 and at cycle 7 day 1. Samples came from an open-label, multicenter, first-in-human phase I dose-escalation trial of ivuxolimab. The trial enrolled adults with locally advanced or metastatic head and neck squamous cell, hepatocellular, melanoma or renal cell carcinoma. Before TCR sequencing, CD4+ and CD8+ T cells were separately sorted from peripheral blood. Genomic DNA was extracted from sorted cells for sequencing of the TCRbeta CDR3 region. The immunoSEQ Assay was used to sequence the TCRbeta CDR3 regions. Drawn from immuneACCESS, this table holds only the in-frame rearrangements with V and J called that TCRdb kept. Clones are partly lost; checked studies trace under half to an unresolved V gene and leave the rest unexplained. The sample includes fewer than 80,000 clones, with around 91% observed a single time. About 6.3% of the sample is in the top ten clones.

Via the germline V gene, CDR1 is MDHEN and CDR2 SYDVKM. V is reduced by 7 bases and J by 6 bases, leaving a spacing of 19 bases between them. Including cysteine and phenylalanine, the CDR3 has 15 amino acids. Left in the record is the CDR3 DNA by itself, 45 bases read in frame from the first base. This clone has just one count. Which antigen it targets is not known. The input lacks base qualities; no much larger clone sits a single base away. The specimen was CD4+ or CD8+ T cells sorted from blood, collected in a trial of the OX40 agonist ivuxolimab. This TCR was sampled from an adult with an advanced solid tumor such as melanoma, head and neck, liver or kidney cancer. In this chain, TRBV28 is recombined with TRBJ1-5; the D gene is possibly TRBD1, with 5 bases matching. The CDR3 region reads CASTLLKAGGQPQHF. Read as DNA, the sequence is TGTGCCAGCACCCTCTTAAAAGCGGGGGGTCAGCCCCAGCATTTT.